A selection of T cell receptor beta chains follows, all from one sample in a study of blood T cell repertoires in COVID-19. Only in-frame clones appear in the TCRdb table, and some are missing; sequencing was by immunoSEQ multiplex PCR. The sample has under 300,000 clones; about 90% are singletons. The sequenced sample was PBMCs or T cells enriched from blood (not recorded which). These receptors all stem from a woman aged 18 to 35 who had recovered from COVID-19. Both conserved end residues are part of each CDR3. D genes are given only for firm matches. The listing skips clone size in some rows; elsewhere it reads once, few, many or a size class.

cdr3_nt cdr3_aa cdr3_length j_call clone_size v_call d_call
TGTGCCAGCAGCTCGCCCCGGACAGGGTACAATGAGCAGTTCTTC CASSSPRTGYNEQFF 15 TRBJ2-1 . TRBV5-4 TRBD1
TGTGCCAGCAGGCCCTCACAGGGAAGGAATCAGCCCCAGCATTTT CASRPSQGRNQPQHF 15 TRBJ1-5 . TRBV28 .
TGTGCCAGCAGCCCAGCGGGTAACGTCTACAATGAGCAGTTCTTC CASSPAGNVYNEQFF 15 TRBJ2-1 . TRBV7-9 .
TGTGCCAGCTCCCATCTAGCGGAAAGCTCCTACGAGCAGTACTTC CASSHLAESSYEQYF 15 TRBJ2-7 . TRBV18 TRBD2
TGTGCCAGCAGCCCGCCAGGGCCAGCCTCTGGAAACACCATATATTTT CASSPPGPASGNTIYF 16 TRBJ1-3 . TRBV3-1/TRBV3-2 .
TGTGCCAGCAGCCCCAACCGGGGACAGACGAACACTGAAGCTTTCTTT CASSPNRGQTNTEAFF 16 TRBJ1-1 . TRBV7-8 TRBD1
TGTGCCAGCAGTTCGACAGGGGCCCAACCTAACTATGGCTACACCTTC CASSSTGAQPNYGYTF 16 TRBJ1-2 . TRBV28 TRBD1
TGTGCCAGCAGAAGACAGGGTTCTTATGGCTACACCTTC CASRRQGSYGYTF 13 TRBJ1-2 . TRBV11-3 TRBD1
TGTGCCAGCAGCTTCGCCAGGGGTAACACTGAAGCTTTCTTT CASSFARGNTEAFF 14 TRBJ1-1 . TRBV3-1/TRBV3-2 .
TGTGCCAGCAGCTCTCCTCACTTCTACAATGAGCAGTTCTTC CASSSPHFYNEQFF 14 TRBJ2-1 . TRBV7-2 .
TGTGCCACCACTACCGGGGCGAACACCGGGGAGCTGTTTTTT CATTTGANTGELFF 14 TRBJ2-2 . TRBV24-1 .
TGTGCCAGCACCCCCCGTCGGGGGGGCACAGATACGCAGTATTTT CASTPRRGGTDTQYF 15 TRBJ2-3 . TRBV25-1 TRBD2
TGTGCCAGCAGCGTTCGGACAGGGGGAAATTCACCCCTCCACTTT CASSVRTGGNSPLHF 15 TRBJ1-6 once TRBV27 TRBD1
TGTGCCAGCGGGATTCCAGGGGGCGCCGGTTACGAGCAGTACTTC CASGIPGGAGYEQYF 15 TRBJ2-7 . TRBV28 TRBD1
TGCGCCAGCAGCTTGGAGGGTGGGGCGCGCACTGAAGCTTTCTTT CASSLEGGARTEAFF 15 TRBJ1-1 . TRBV5-1 .
TGTGCCAGCAGCTTATTTTTGGGAGGGCAAGGAAACACCATATATTTT CASSLFLGGQGNTIYF 16 TRBJ1-3 few TRBV7-8 .
TGCGCCAGCAGTGAGGGACTAGCGGAGATCTACGAGCAGTACTTC CASSEGLAEIYEQYF 15 TRBJ2-7 . TRBV10-1 TRBD2
TGTGCCAGCAGCTCGTACTACGAGCAGTACTTC CASSSYYEQYF 11 TRBJ2-7 . TRBV28 .
TGTGCCAGCAGCTCCCTACCAACTAACTATGGCTACACCTTC CASSSLPTNYGYTF 14 TRBJ1-2 . TRBV5-6 .
TGTGCCAGCAGCTTTGAAACCCCGGGGACTGAAGCTTTCTTT CASSFETPGTEAFF 14 TRBJ1-1 . TRBV11-3 .
TGTGCCAGCAGTGTCGGGCTAGCGGGAGTTGGTGAGCAGTTCTTC CASSVGLAGVGEQFF 15 TRBJ2-1 . TRBV28 TRBD2
TGCGCCAGCAGCAACTCGGGGGGGTTCAGCACAGATACGCAGTATTTT CASSNSGGFSTDTQYF 16 TRBJ2-3 . TRBV5-1 TRBD2
TGTGCCAGCAGCCCCCAGGCCGGGACAGGGGTAGCGGGAGACGGGGAGACCCAGTACTTC CASSPQAGTGVAGDGETQYF 20 TRBJ2-5 few TRBV9 .
TGTGCCAGCAGCTTGTACAGCGGGCGCCAAGAGACCCAGTACTTC CASSLYSGRQETQYF 15 TRBJ2-5 . TRBV7-2 .
TGTGCCACCAGTGGACCTGGACATACTGAAGCTTTCTTT CATSGPGHTEAFF 13 TRBJ1-1 . TRBV24-1 .
TGTGCCAGCATACCTGGACTAGCGGGCGGAGGGCTCTCCTACGAGCAGTACTTC CASIPGLAGGGLSYEQYF 18 TRBJ2-7 . TRBV5-5 TRBD2
TGTGCCAGCCTAACCCCCCCGTCCACCCTCCACTTT CASLTPPSTLHF 12 TRBJ1-6 . TRBV7-9 .
TGTGCCAGCAGTTTTGGACAGGGTCCCCTTCAGCCCCAGCATTTT CASSFGQGPLQPQHF 15 TRBJ1-5 . TRBV28 TRBD1
TGTGCCAGCAGCTCATGGACAGGCACTGAAGCTTTCTTT CASSSWTGTEAFF 13 TRBJ1-1 . TRBV5-5 TRBD1
TGTGCCAGCAGGAGGGGGGAGGGTTGGGACACTGAAGCTTTCTTT CASRRGEGWDTEAFF 15 TRBJ1-1 . TRBV5-4 .
TGCGCCAGCAGCCAAGCCTGGCAGGTTAATCAGCCCCAGCATTTT CASSQAWQVNQPQHF 15 TRBJ1-5 once TRBV4-1 .
TGTGCCAGCTCCTGGACAGGGGATAGCAATCAGCCCCAGCATTTT CASSWTGDSNQPQHF 15 TRBJ1-5 once TRBV18 TRBD1
TGTGCCAGCACGTGGGAGGAAATTTCGAACACTGAAGCTTTCTTT CASTWEEISNTEAFF 15 TRBJ1-1 . TRBV6-5 .
TGTGCCAGCAGCTTAAAACAGGGCCATTTAAACACCATATATTTT CASSLKQGHLNTIYF 15 TRBJ1-3 once TRBV7-2 .
TGCAGTGCTAGTTTAAATACAGGGGGCGACTATGGCTACACCTTC CSASLNTGGDYGYTF 15 TRBJ1-2 . TRBV20-1 TRBD1
TGTGCCAGCAGCATGTCCGGGACAGGGAGCACTGAAGCTTTCTTT CASSMSGTGSTEAFF 15 TRBJ1-1 once TRBV7-9 TRBD1
TGTGCCAGCAGCTTTGCGACTAGCGGGGGGACTGAGCAGTTCTTC CASSFATSGGTEQFF 15 TRBJ2-1 . TRBV7-2 TRBD2
TGTGCCAGCAGTTTAAGGGAGCGGACCTATGGCTACACCTTC CASSLRERTYGYTF 14 TRBJ1-2 . TRBV28 .
TGTGCCAGCAGTCGGGACAGGGGCACAGATACGCAGTATTTT CASSRDRGTDTQYF 14 TRBJ2-3 . TRBV7-8 TRBD1
TGTGCCAGCAGCTACCAGGACTCCTATGGCTACACCTTC CASSYQDSYGYTF 13 TRBJ1-2 . TRBV5-4 .
TGTGCCAGCAGTGAAGGGACAGCGGTTGGCTCACCCCTCCACTTT CASSEGTAVGSPLHF 15 TRBJ1-6 . TRBV6-1 .
TGTGCCAGCAGCAGACAGGTCCTTAGAATCGATGAGCAGTTCTTC CASSRQVLRIDEQFF 15 TRBJ2-1 . TRBV7-9 .
TGTGCCAGCAGGGATGGACAGCCGAACACTGAAGCTTTCTTT CASRDGQPNTEAFF 14 TRBJ1-1 . TRBV2 .
TGTGCCAGCAACTTCGGGGGGTTGCTGCCCCAGCATTTT CASNFGGLLPQHF 13 TRBJ1-5 few TRBV12-3/TRBV12-4 .
TGTGCCAGCAGCCCACAGACAGGGGTGGGTTATGGCTACACCTTC CASSPQTGVGYGYTF 15 TRBJ1-2 . TRBV11-3 TRBD1
TGTGCCAGAGACCGCAGGGGGGACTATGGCTACACCTTC CARDRRGDYGYTF 13 TRBJ1-2 . TRBV2 TRBD1
TGCGCCAGCAGCCCACGGACAGGCGAGACGAACTATGGCTACACCTTC CASSPRTGETNYGYTF 16 TRBJ1-2 . TRBV4-1 TRBD1
TGTGCCAGCAGCCAAGGACGGCTAGCGAGGCGTAGTGAGCAGTTCTTC CASSQGRLARRSEQFF 16 TRBJ2-1 . TRBV6-4 .
TGTGCCAGCAGTTTAACAGGGATCTATAATTCACCCCTCCACTTT CASSLTGIYNSPLHF 15 TRBJ1-6 . TRBV11-1 .
TGTGCCAGCAGTTTGAGGCAGGGAGGCGAGCAGTACTTC CASSLRQGGEQYF 13 TRBJ2-7 . TRBV12-3/TRBV12-4 .
TGTGCCAACCTCCCCCGGGTCAAAACTGAAGCTTTCTTT CANLPRVKTEAFF 13 TRBJ1-1 once TRBV28 .
TGTGCTAGCAGCCCTAACATACAGGGATCCGGGGAGCTGTTTTTT CASSPNIQGSGELFF 15 TRBJ2-2 . TRBV7-7 .
TGTGCCAGTAGTCTTGGACAGGGTCGCTCTGGCTACACCTTC CASSLGQGRSGYTF 14 TRBJ1-2 . TRBV19 TRBD1
TGTGCCACCAGCAGAGATAAGCTGGGACTAGCGGAATACAATGAGCAGTTCTTC CATSRDKLGLAEYNEQFF 18 TRBJ2-1 . TRBV15 TRBD2
TGCGCCAGCAGCAGCCGGACAGGCACCGGGGAGCTGTTTTTT CASSSRTGTGELFF 14 TRBJ2-2 once TRBV4-1 TRBD1
TGCAGCGTCTTAGGACAGTCGAACACTGAAGCTTTCTTT CSVLGQSNTEAFF 13 TRBJ1-1 . TRBV29-1 .
TGCGCCAGCACAGGGGACACTGAAGCTTTCTTT CASTGDTEAFF 11 TRBJ1-1 once TRBV5-1 .